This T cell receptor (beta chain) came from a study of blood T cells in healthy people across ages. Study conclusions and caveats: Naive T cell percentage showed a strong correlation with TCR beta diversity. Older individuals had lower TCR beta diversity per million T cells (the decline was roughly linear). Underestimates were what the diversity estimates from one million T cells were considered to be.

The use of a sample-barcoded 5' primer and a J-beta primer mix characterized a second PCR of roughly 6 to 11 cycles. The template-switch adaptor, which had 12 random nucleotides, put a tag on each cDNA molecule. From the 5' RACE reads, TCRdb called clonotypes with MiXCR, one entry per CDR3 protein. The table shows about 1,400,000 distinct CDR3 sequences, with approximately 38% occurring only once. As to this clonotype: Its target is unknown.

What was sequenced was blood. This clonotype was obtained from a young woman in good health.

The CDR3, as DNA: TGTGCCAGCAGCCAAGAGTTGAGACAGGGCGGAGGCAATAATTCACCCCTCCACTTT. It yields the protein CASSQELRQGGGNNSPLHF. This chain links TRBV3-1 with TRBJ1-6, with 7 positions matching TRBD1. The V gene's germline CDR1 is LGHDT and CDR2 YNNKEL (reference sequence). The CDR3 covers 19 residues. J was trimmed by 5 bases and V by 0 bases; bases with no gene match: 13.